This T cell receptor beta chain was sequenced in a study of shared clonotypes between healthy human individuals (dated by TCRdb to the early 2020s). Context from the whole study: A couple of women and three men aged 18 to 49 years were included in the cohort. To increase sequencing depth and limit assay-specific biases, different laboratories used diverse techniques to prepare libraries and sequence TCR repertoires. For each donor, CD4 naive and CD4 memory were each given three plates, CD8 naive was given two plates, and CD8 memory was given one plate. Leukapheresis yielded between about 0.94 and 8.9 billion PBMCs per donor. The study deeply sequenced blood TCR repertoires of about five healthy adults to estimate repertoire size and the extent of clonotype sharing between individuals.

Results the study describes overall, beyond this receptor: Pairwise subsampling indicated that sequencing depth was expected to affect the degree of clonotype sharing among donors. Higher generation probabilities were observed for clonotypes shared by all four sorted-subset donors than for non-shared clonotypes. Incomplete sequencing was indicated by rarefaction of sorted-subset datasets, despite the large sequencing depth. When a few donors were compared, the shared fraction of clonotypes was around 5% for naive CD4, 3% to 4% for naive CD8, roughly 2.3% for memory CD4, and 0.35% to 0.5% for memory CD8. Sampling was limited to blood, and TCR repertoires in tissue likely differ from TCR repertoires in blood. Estimated clonotype richness was generally larger for naive than for memory subsets. Because the study included a small number of donors, the genetic and exposure-history diversity represented was limited.

TCR CDR3 regions were amplified from genomic DNA by multiplex PCR using the deep immunoSEQ assay. Genomic DNA extracted from each cell subset was distributed evenly over all wells of several immunoSEQ 96-well plates, and each plate served as one replicate. For sorted subsets, about 200 ng genomic DNA, equal to tens of thousands of T cell genomes, was loaded into each replicate PCR. Purified libraries were measured with a Qubit 3.0 fluorometer, size-checked on a Bioanalyzer 2100, and measured again with the KAPA Library Quantification kit. A separate single-read 150-cycle Illumina NextSeq 550 flow cell was used to sequence each immunoSEQ 96-well plate. The study's own analysis went as follows. Because only junctional sequences without quality scores were contained in the immunoSEQ output, filtering matching that applied to full-length reads could not be performed. Sequences were annotated with PyIR, a Python wrapper for IgBLAST v1.9, using IMGT germline references to assign V/J genes and CDR3. Reads were removed for weak V/J assignments (E-value above 1e-6), missing CDR3, stop codons, out-of-frame junctions, or ambiguous translated residues. V3J clonotypes were defined by identical inferred V gene, J gene, and CDR3 amino acid sequence. The percentage overlap between two repertoires was calculated by dividing the number of shared unique clonotypes by the size of the smaller repertoire. Richness of each repertoire was evaluated using RTK rarefaction, the Chao1 estimator, and Recon v2.1 estimates of unobserved clonotypes. OLGA was used to compute generation probabilities for all TCRbeta clonotypes that the gDNA method yielded from a few donors. Not all clones reach the TCRdb copy of this immuneACCESS table, which keeps in-frame sequences only. Checked studies attribute under half of the gap to unresolved V genes and leave the rest unexplained. The V and J calls and clone size were taken over from that table, and D and trimming were inferred from the DNA. The sample table holds some 660,000 clones, of which 73% were seen once. The ten largest account for 1.5% to 2% of the sample.

The donors were healthy, HIV-negative adults with no recently reported acute infections or vaccinations. Every donor was a Caucasian adult residing in Nashville, Tennessee, USA. Magnetic negative selection was used to enrich CD4+ T cells, after which naive cells were positively selected on CD45RA and the negative fraction became the memory subset. Blood was collected by leukapheresis, and PBMCs were isolated by Ficoll-Histopaque density gradient centrifugation and then cryopreserved in liquid nitrogen vapor phase. Analytical flow cytometry was used to check the purity and quantity of each magnetically sorted T cell population. Genomic DNA was isolated from each sorted fraction and quantified by UV absorbance on a Nanodrop 2000c. Points on this clone: The specificity of this receptor is unknown. One base away there is no much larger clone; base qualities are not given.

The material sequenced was memory CD4+ T cells sorted from blood. In the paper's terms, the cell subset or site label means: CD45RA-negative fraction. This receptor was taken from a woman in her twenties or thirties in good health.

The sequence in DNA is TGTGCCAGCAGCGTGGGACTAGCGGGAGCCGGTGAGCAGTTCTTC. Protein translation: CASSVGLAGAGEQFF. The V gene is TRBV6-4 and the J gene is TRBJ2-1; the junction holds 14 bases that match TRBD2. In the germline V gene, CDR1 corresponds to MRHNA and CDR2 to SNTAGT. Taken from cysteine to phenylalanine, the CDR3 has 15 residues. Only the CDR3 region is kept as DNA, spanning 45 bases read in frame from base 1. V loses 6 bases at its end and J loses 9 bases; junction bases beyond the gene matches: 7.